What follows are 13 T cell receptor beta chains derived from one specimen sequenced in a study of PD-1 blockade in classical Hodgkin lymphoma. Time point meaning: cycle 4 day 1 (C4D1), after about 6 weeks of nivolumab. Each and every patient relapsed after autologous stem cell transplantation, and patients got differing brentuximab vedotin exposure. Assay: immunoSEQ multiplex PCR; the TCRdb copy retains only in-frame clones and omits some. This table holds 46,000 or so clones, roughly 73% found once. The sample was peripheral blood mononuclear cells (PBMCs), taken before the fourth cycle of nivolumab. The receptors were gathered from a human donor with classical Hodgkin lymphoma.

J is TRBJ2-2 and V is TRBV5-1; D is uncertain. The CDR3 has 15 residues. Trimming shortened V by 0 bases and J by 6 bases, and 12 bases separated the two germline ends. Germline lookup yields CDR1 SGHRS and CDR2 YFSETQ. The CDR3 here is CASSLVGLKAGELFF. In DNA, the CDR3 is TGCGCCAGCAGCTTGGTAGGGTTGAAAGCCGGGGAGCTGTTTTTT.

The chain is built from TRBV18 and TRBJ2-2; D is unclear. With 1 base removed from V and 1 base from J, the gap between germline ends came to 1 base. Germline CDR1 and CDR2: KGHSH and LQKENI. The CDR3 runs 13 residues. The CDR3 DNA sequence: TGTGCCAGCTCACCACAGAACACCGGGGAGCTGTTTTTT. Translated: CASSPQNTGELFF.

The chain links TRBV19 to TRBJ1-5; tentatively, D is TRBD1 (5 bases). Trimming took off 6 bases at V and 6 bases at J, with 12 bases between the two ends. The CDR3 consists of 13 residues. Germline CDR1 is LNHDA and CDR2 is SQIVND (reference sequence). The DNA for the CDR3 is TGTGCCAGTAGCCCAGGGTTCGGTCAGCCCCAGCATTTT. Translating it yields CASSPGFGQPQHF.

The chain uses TRBV28 and TRBJ1-2, with TRBD1 as a possible D gene (5 bases). This CDR3 contains 15 residues. The V end was cut by 3 bases, the J end by 8 bases, with 19 bases between. Germline lookup yields CDR1 MDHEN and CDR2 SYDVKM. In DNA, the CDR3 is TGTGCCAGCAGTTTCATTGGGGGGGAGTTCTACGGCTACACCTTC. This codes for CASSFIGGEFYGYTF.

The chain couples TRBV11-2 to TRBJ1-1; D gene ambiguous. Germline CDR1 reads SGHAT; CDR2 reads FQNNGV. The CDR3 runs to 13 residues. Deletions cut 2 bases from V and 3 bases from J, with 7 bases between. The CDR3 is CASSLNHYTEAFF. The CDR3 nucleotides are TGTGCCAGCAGCTTAAATCACTACACTGAAGCTTTCTTT. Full variable domain (rest looked up from reference TRBV11-2 and TRBJ1-1): EAGVAQSPRYKIIEKRQSVAFWCNPISGHATLYWYQQILGQGPKLLIQFQNNGVVDDSQLPKDRFSAERLKGVDSTLKIQPAKLEDSAVYLCASSLNHYTEAFFGQGTRLTVV.

This clone was seen once. The chain uses TRBV1 and TRBJ1-5; TRBD1 is taken as the D call from the table, unchecked against the DNA. TRBV1 is deemed a pseudogene. The CDR3 totals 18 residues. The CDR3 spells CTSSQPPDRTYSNQPQHF. Written as DNA, the CDR3 is TGCACCAGCAGCCAACCCCCGGACAGAACCTATAGCAATCAGCCCCAGCATTTT.

This clone was detected a few times. Different DNA sequences within this sample yield the same CDR3. The gene calls are TRBV2 and TRBJ2-5; possibly TRBD1 for D (5 bases). CDR1 SNHLY and CDR2 FYNNEI come from the germline V gene. The CDR3 is 12 amino acids. V shed 4 bases and J shed 5 bases, with 8 bases lying between them. CDR3 in DNA: TGTGCCAGCAGTGGGGGCGCCGAGACCCAGTACTTC. It translates to CASSGGAETQYF.

Only a few counts were recorded for this clone. The chain recombines TRBV15 with TRBJ1-3; D not certain. Trimming took 5 bases from V and 0 from J, leaving 17 bases between them. From germline, CDR1 is LNHNV and CDR2 YYDKDF (reference sequence). The CDR3 totals 17 residues. CDR3 sequence (DNA): TGTGCCACCAGCCGATTGGGGTCCCGGGGCTCTGGAAACACCATATATTTT. Protein sequence: CATSRLGSRGSGNTIYF.

The CDR3 protein is CASSLEAGSTYEQYF. The DNA of the CDR3 is TGCGCCAGCAGCTTGGAGGCAGGGTCTACCTACGAGCAGTACTTC. This rearrangement joins TRBV5-1 to TRBJ2-5; tentative D call: TRBD1 (5 bases). The end of the DNA aligns better with TRBJ2-7, so the J call may be wrong. The CDR3 has 15 residues. Germline loops: CDR1 SGHRS, CDR2 YFSETQ.

V and J are TRBV7-2 and TRBJ2-3, with 12 bases matching TRBD2. V trimming: 1 base; J trimming: 8 bases; junction bases outside the gene matches: 10. CDR1 is SGHTA and CDR2 is FQGNSA in the germline V gene. CDR3 length: 17 amino acids. The DNA for the CDR3 is TGTGCCAGCAGCTTAGTTTCTAGCGGGGGGGCCGAAGGTACGCAGTATTTT. This translates into CASSLVSSGGAEGTQYF.

The rearrangement uses TRBV4-3 and TRBJ2-2; D possibly corresponds to TRBD2 (5 bases). CDR1 LGHNA and CDR2 YSLEER come from the germline V gene. The length of the CDR3 is 19 residues. Trimming left V 3 bases short and J 1 base short, with 21 bases between. CDR3 in amino acids: CASSQELALYGENTGELFF. The CDR3 DNA sequence: TGCGCCAGCAGCCAGGAGCTCGCACTGTACGGGGAGAACACCGGGGAGCTGTTTTTT.

In this sample, this clone turned up once. The chain uses TRBV19 and TRBJ1-2, with D hard to call. Per germline, CDR1 LNHDA and CDR2 SQIVND (reference sequence). The V and J ends lost 8 bases and 2 bases respectively, with 9 bases between them. This CDR3 has 12 amino acids. The DNA of the CDR3 is TGTGCCAGTTTTAGGCCGAACTATGGCTACACCTTC. It yields the protein CASFRPNYGYTF.

The rearrangement joins TRBV2 to TRBJ2-6; 7 bases fit TRBD2. Germline trimming cut 3 bases from V and 2 bases from J; bases unmatched to any gene: 10. Germline V gene data show CDR1 as SNHLY and CDR2 as FYNNEI. This CDR3 comprises 18 residues. The CDR3 loop is CASSEDRAGMTGANVLTF. CDR3 bases: TGTGCCAGCAGTGAGGATCGAGCGGGGATGACTGGGGCCAACGTCCTGACTTTC.